What follows describes a single T cell receptor beta chain. Its antigen is unidentified. This entry comes from a study of naive and memory T cell subsets. Two oligonucleotides, mixed equimolar, formed the beta constant-region primer covering TRBC1 and TRBC2. Four rounds of PCR amplified the ligated cDNA using nested alpha and beta constant-region primers plus SP2. TCRdb itself ran the UMI-ligation and nested PCR reads through MiXCR, one entry per CDR3 protein. Among over 80,000 distinct CDR3 sequences listed, 11% were seen once. Four subsets defined by CD45RA and CD27 were sorted after CD3, CD4, CD8 and live/dead staining. Study outcomes and limitations: Especially in CD8 cells, naive repertoires contained a few larger clonotypes, possibly CD45RA-re-expressing memory cells. Over 90% of naive TCR sequences appeared only once after error correction, unlike memory subsets.

This CDR3 comprises 16 residues. V lost 4 bases and J lost 7; bases outside the gene matches: 12. The germline CDR1 and CDR2 sequences are MNHEY and SVGEGT. Sequenced sample: naive CD4+ T cells from blood. The sequence was obtained from a human donor in good health. V gene TRBV6-2 or TRBV6-3 combines with J gene TRBJ2-5; 10 positions match TRBD2. Here the CDR3 reads CASSSLSGRARRTQYF. DNA of the CDR3: TGTGCCAGCAGTTCCCTCAGCGGGAGGGCAAGAAGGACCCAGTACTTC.